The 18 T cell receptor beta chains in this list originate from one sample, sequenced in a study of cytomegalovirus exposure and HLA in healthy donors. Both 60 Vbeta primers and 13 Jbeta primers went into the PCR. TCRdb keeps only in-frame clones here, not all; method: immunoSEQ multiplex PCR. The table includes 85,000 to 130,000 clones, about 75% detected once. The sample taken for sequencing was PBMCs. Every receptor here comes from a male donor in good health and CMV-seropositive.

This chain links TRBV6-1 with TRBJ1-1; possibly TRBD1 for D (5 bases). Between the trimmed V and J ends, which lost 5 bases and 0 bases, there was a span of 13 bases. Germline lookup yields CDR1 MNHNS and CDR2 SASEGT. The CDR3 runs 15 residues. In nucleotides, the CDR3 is TGTGCCAGCAGTCTCCCAGGGTATATGAACACTGAAGCTTTCTTT. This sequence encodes CASSLPGYMNTEAFF.

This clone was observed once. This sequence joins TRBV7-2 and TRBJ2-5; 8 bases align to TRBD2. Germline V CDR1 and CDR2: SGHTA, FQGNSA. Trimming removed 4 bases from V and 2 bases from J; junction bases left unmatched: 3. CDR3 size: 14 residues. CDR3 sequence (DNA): TGTGCCAGCAGCTCTAGCGGGCCTCAAGAGACCCAGTACTTC. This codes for CASSSSGPQETQYF.

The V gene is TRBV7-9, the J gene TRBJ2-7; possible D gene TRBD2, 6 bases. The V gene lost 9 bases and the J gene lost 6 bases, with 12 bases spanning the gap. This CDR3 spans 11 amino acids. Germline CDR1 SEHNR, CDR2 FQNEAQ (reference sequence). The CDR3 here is CASTRGGEQYF. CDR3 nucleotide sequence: TGTGCCAGTACCCGGGGAGGCGAGCAGTACTTC.

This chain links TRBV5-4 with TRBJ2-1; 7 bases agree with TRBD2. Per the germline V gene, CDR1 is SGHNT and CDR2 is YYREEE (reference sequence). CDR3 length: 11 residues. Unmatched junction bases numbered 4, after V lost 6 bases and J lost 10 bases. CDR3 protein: CASKLREEQFF. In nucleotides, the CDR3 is TGTGCCAGCAAATTGCGGGAGGAGCAGTTCTTC.

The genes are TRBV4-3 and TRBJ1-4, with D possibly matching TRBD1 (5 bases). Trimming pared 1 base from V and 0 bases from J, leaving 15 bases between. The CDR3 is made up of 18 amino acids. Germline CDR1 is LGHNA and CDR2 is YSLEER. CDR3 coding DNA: TGCGCCAGCAGCCAAGGGGTGGGGCACAGTGCAACTAATGAAAAACTGTTTTTT. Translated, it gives CASSQGVGHSATNEKLFF.

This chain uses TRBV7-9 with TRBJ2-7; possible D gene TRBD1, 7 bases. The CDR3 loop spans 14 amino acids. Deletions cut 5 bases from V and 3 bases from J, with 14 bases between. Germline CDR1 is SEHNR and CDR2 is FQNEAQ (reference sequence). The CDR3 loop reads CASSTPGGIYEQYF. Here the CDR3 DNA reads TGTGCCAGCAGCACCCCAGGGGGGATCTACGAGCAGTACTTC.

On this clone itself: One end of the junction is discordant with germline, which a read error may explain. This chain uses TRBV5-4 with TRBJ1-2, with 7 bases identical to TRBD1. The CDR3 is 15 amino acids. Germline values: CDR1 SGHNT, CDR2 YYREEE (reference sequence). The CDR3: CASSSIFRQGEGYPF. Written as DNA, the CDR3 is TGTGCCAGCAGCTCCATATTTCGACAGGGCGAAGGCTACCCCTTC.

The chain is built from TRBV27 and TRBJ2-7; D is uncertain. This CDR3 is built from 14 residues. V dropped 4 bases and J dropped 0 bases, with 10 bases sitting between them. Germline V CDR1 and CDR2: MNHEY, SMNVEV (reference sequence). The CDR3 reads CASSYRRSSYEQYF. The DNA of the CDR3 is TGTGCCAGCAGTTATCGCCGGTCCTCCTACGAGCAGTACTTC.

CDR3 region: CARTLTGLAHYEQYF. CDR3 DNA: TGTGCCAGAACACTTACGGGACTAGCGCACTACGAGCAGTACTTC. J is TRBJ2-7 and V is TRBV5-3; 10 bases are a match to TRBD2. TRBV5-3 has ORF status, its function being uncertain. This CDR3 is built from 15 residues. Trimming took 6 bases from V and 3 from J; bases not matched to a gene: 9.

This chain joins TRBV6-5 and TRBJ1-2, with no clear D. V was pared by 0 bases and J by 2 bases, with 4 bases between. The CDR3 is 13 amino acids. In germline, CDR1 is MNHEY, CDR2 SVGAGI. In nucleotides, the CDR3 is TGTGCCAGCAGTTACTCCGGGAACTATGGCTACACCTTC. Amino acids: CASSYSGNYGYTF.

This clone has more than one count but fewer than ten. CDR3 in DNA: TGCGCCAGCAGCCACTCCGGGACTAGGGGGTACGAGCAGTACTTC. Translation gives CASSHSGTRGYEQYF. This rearrangement joins TRBV4-3 to TRBJ2-7, with TRBD2 matching 8 bases. CDR3 length: 15 amino acids. V trimming: 3 bases; J trimming: 4 bases; junction bases outside the gene matches: 8. From germline, CDR1 is LGHNA and CDR2 YSLEER.

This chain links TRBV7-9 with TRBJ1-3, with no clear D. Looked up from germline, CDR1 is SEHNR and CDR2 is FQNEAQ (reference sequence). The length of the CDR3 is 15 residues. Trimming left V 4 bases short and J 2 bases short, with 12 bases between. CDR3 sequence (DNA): TGTGCCAGCAGCTCCGGCTTTGGGCCTGGAAACACCATATATTTT. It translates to CASSSGFGPGNTIYF.

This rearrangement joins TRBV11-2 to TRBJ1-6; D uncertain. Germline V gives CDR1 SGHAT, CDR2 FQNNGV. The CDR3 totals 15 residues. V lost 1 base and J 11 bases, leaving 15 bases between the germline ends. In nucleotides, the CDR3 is TGTGCCAGCAGCTTAGCGGCCGACACTTGGGCACCCCTCCACTTT. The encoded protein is CASSLAADTWAPLHF.

The DNA for the CDR3 is TGTGCCAGCAGTCGACCTACCGGGACAGTAAACATTCAGTACTTC. It is translated as CASSRPTGTVNIQYF. The chain has TRBV28 and TRBJ2-4; 7 bases agree with TRBD1. This CDR3 has 15 amino acids. Losses at the gene ends were 5 bases for V and 6 bases for J; bases not matched to a gene: 10. Looked up from germline, CDR1 is MDHEN and CDR2 is SYDVKM. The full variable domain, in which reference TRBV28 and TRBJ2-4 provide the parts outside the CDR3, is DVKVTQSSRYLVKRTGEKVFLECVQDMDHENMFWYRQDPGLGLRLIYFSYDVKMKEKGDIPEGYSVSREKKERFSLILESASTNQTSMYLCASSRPTGTVNIQYFGAGTRLSVL.

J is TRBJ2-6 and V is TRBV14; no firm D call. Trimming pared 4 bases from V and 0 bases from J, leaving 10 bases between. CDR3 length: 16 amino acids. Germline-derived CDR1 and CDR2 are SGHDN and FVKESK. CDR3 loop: CASSPSSSSGANVLTF. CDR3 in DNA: TGTGCCAGCAGCCCAAGCTCCTCCTCTGGGGCCAACGTCCTGACTTTC.

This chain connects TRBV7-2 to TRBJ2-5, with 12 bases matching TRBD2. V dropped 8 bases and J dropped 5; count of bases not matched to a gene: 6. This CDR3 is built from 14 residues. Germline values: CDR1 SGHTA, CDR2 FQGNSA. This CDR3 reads CASGLAGNVETQYF. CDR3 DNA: TGTGCCAGCGGACTAGCGGGGAACGTGGAGACCCAGTACTTC.

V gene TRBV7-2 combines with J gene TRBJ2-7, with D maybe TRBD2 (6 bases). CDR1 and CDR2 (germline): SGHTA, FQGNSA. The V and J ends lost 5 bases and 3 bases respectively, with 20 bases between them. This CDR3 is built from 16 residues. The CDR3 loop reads CASSPRRDFDRYEQYF. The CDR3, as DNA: TGTGCCAGCAGCCCGAGGAGGGACTTCGACCGCTACGAGCAGTACTTC.

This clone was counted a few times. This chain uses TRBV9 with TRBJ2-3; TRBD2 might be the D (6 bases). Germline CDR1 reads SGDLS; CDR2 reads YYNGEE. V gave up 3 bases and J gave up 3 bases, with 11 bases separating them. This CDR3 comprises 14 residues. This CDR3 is CASSALAATDTQYF. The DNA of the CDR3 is TGTGCCAGCAGCGCCTTAGCGGCTACAGATACGCAGTATTTT.